The 16 T cell receptor beta chains listed next were all sequenced from one sample in a study of spatial heterogeneity in lung cancer. Time point described: sample taken at primary tumor resection. TCRdb recomputed calls from the 5' RACE reads with MiXCR, one row per CDR3 protein. The table records fewer than 3,500 distinct CDR3 sequences, approximately 6.1% of them present only once. Findings and limits, study-wide: Mutation counts in tumors were tracked by counts of expanded intratumoral alpha and beta TCRs.

These receptors have no known antigen. The material was lung tumor tissue, obtained at surgery. The receptors shown here come from a male donor with early-stage non-small cell lung cancer.

This clonotype qualifies as medium-sized. The chain combines TRBV10-3 with TRBJ2-2; no clear D. Germline values: CDR1 ENHRY, CDR2 SYGVKD. The germline V and J ends were trimmed by 3 bases and 1 base, with 6 bases remaining between them. The CDR3 covers 14 residues. The CDR3 DNA reads TGTGCCATCAGTGAATCGGGGAACACCGGGGAGCTGTTTTTT. It encodes CAISESGNTGELFF.

By its share, this clonotype is medium-sized (0.01 to 0.1%). The V call is TRBV6-5, the J call TRBJ2-1; TRBD2 agrees at 11 bases. V lost 6 bases and J lost 4; bases outside the gene matches: 8. The CDR3 has 16 amino acids. The germline V gene has CDR1 MNHEY and CDR2 SVGAGI. The chain's CDR3 is CASSSPLAGGYNEQFF. The CDR3 DNA follows: TGTGCCAGCAGCTCACCTCTAGCGGGAGGATACAATGAGCAGTTCTTC.

This clonotype is medium-sized within its sample. The chain has TRBV19 and TRBJ2-3; D is possibly TRBD2 (5 bases). This CDR3 is built from 16 residues. V lost 3 bases to trimming and J lost 2 bases, with 15 bases between them. Germline CDR1 reads LNHDA; CDR2 reads SQIVND (reference sequence). The CDR3 region has the DNA TGTGCCAGTAGTATCCGCGGGCCCAGGATCACAGATACGCAGTATTTT. Amino acids: CASSIRGPRITDTQYF. The whole variable domain, filled in from reference TRBV19 and TRBJ2-3, reads DGGITQSPKYLFRKEGQNVTLSCEQNLNHDAMYWYRQDPGQGLRLIYYSQIVNDFQKGDIAEGYSVSREKKESFPLTVTSAQKNPTAFYLCASSIRGPRITDTQYFGPGTRLTVL.

This clonotype is medium-sized by share. V gene TRBV7-9 combines with J gene TRBJ2-7; TRBD2 matches at 14 bases. The junction had 6 bases not matched to a gene; V was cut back by 1 base and J by 1 base. The CDR3 runs 18 residues. Germline CDR1 reads SEHNR; CDR2 reads FQNEAQ (reference sequence). This CDR3 is CASSLVGLAGALSYEQYF. CDR3 nucleotides: TGTGCCAGCAGCTTAGTGGGACTAGCGGGAGCATTATCCTACGAGCAGTACTTC.

J is TRBJ1-2 and V is TRBV12-3 or TRBV12-4; D gene unclear. V was cut by 3 bases and J by 5 bases, with 7 bases left in between. This CDR3 is 12 amino acids long. The CDR3 reads CASSLEAYGYTF. As DNA, the CDR3 is TGTGCCAGCAGTTTGGAGGCGTATGGCTACACCTTC.

By sample share, this clonotype is medium-sized (0.01 to 0.1%). The CDR3: CASSQRDPRYQETQYF. The CDR3 coding sequence is TGCGCCAGCAGCCAACGGGACCCCCGCTATCAAGAGACCCAGTACTTC. The genes are TRBV4-3 and TRBJ2-5, with D possibly being TRBD1 or TRBD2 (5 bases each). The germline V gene encodes CDR1 LGHNA and CDR2 YSLEER. Trimming shortened V by 2 bases and J by 2 bases, and 15 bases separated the two germline ends. The CDR3 is 16 amino acids.

Sample share makes this clonotype medium-sized (0.01 to 0.1%). The V and J genes are TRBV7-8 and TRBJ1-4; D might be TRBD1 (5 bases). There are 14 residues in the CDR3. Germline lookup yields CDR1 SGHVS and CDR2 FQNEAQ. Between the trimmed V and J ends, which lost 6 bases and 7 bases, there was a span of 15 bases. The CDR3 spells CASSNGGPGEKLFF. The CDR3, as DNA: TGTGCCAGCAGTAACGGGGGTCCGGGTGAAAAACTGTTTTTT.

Notes on this clonotype: A much larger clone differs by one base, so this may be a read error. The V and J genes are TRBV20-1 and TRBJ2-7; 10 positions agree with TRBD2. Germline V lookup: CDR1 DFQATT, CDR2 SNEGSKA (reference sequence). V lost 0 bases to trimming and J lost 3 bases; unmatched junction nucleotides: 5. The CDR3 is 15 residues long. The CDR3 sequence: CSARDLAGVFYEQYF. CDR3 nucleotides: TGCAGTGCTAGAGATCTAGCGGGAGTCTTCTACGAGCAGTACTTC.

This clonotype is categorized as medium-sized (0.01 to 0.1%). The rearrangement joins TRBV4-1 to TRBJ2-7; no firm D call. Germline values: CDR1 MGHRA, CDR2 YSYEKL. The ends were cut back, 7 bases at V and 3 bases at J, with 22 bases in the middle. The CDR3 covers 16 residues. CDR3 loop: CASTQRTNVEFYEQYF. CDR3 bases: TGCGCCAGCACCCAGAGAACGAACGTCGAGTTCTACGAGCAGTACTTC.

In this sample, this clonotype is medium-sized. The V and J genes are TRBV5-6 and TRBJ2-5; 14 bases fit TRBD2. The V segment lost 2 bases and the J segment 5 bases; nucleotides outside the gene matches: 5. The germline V gene encodes CDR1 SGHDT and CDR2 YYEEEE. CDR3 length: 16 residues. DNA for the CDR3: TGTGCCAGCAGCTTCGGGACTAGCGGGAGTTGGGAGACCCAGTACTTC. It specifies CASSFGTSGSWETQYF.

This clonotype was seen at least ten times. The chain is built from TRBV4-1 and TRBJ2-7, with D perhaps TRBD1 or TRBD2 (5 bases each). Trimming took 5 bases from V and 2 from J, leaving 10 bases between them. Germline V gene lookup returns CDR1 MGHRA and CDR2 YSYEKL. This CDR3 is 13 amino acids long. CDR3 residues: CASSWDGTYEQYF. CDR3 nucleotides: TGCGCCAGCAGCTGGGACGGTACCTACGAGCAGTACTTC.

V gene TRBV7-2 combines with J gene TRBJ2-3, with 9 bases lining up with TRBD2. Germline loops: CDR1 SGHTA, CDR2 FQGNSA. Losses at the gene ends were 5 bases for V and 5 bases for J; bases not matched to a gene: 8. This CDR3 has 15 amino acids. This chain's CDR3 is CASSRIAGVQDTQYF. The CDR3 DNA follows: TGTGCCAGCAGCAGAATAGCGGGAGTACAAGATACGCAGTATTTT.

This clonotype is medium-sized. The chain couples TRBV24-1 to TRBJ2-1; 7 bases map to TRBD1. The CDR3 is 13 amino acids. CDR1 is KGHDR and CDR2 is SFDVKD in the germline V gene. With V trimmed by 9 bases and J by 7 bases, 8 bases remained unmatched. The CDR3 sequence is CATAEGGENEQFF. DNA of the CDR3: TGTGCCACCGCCGAAGGGGGCGAGAATGAGCAGTTCTTC.

This clonotype is labeled medium-sized. This chain connects TRBV6-2 or TRBV6-3 to TRBJ2-3; possibly TRBD1 for D (6 bases). This CDR3 spans 14 amino acids. Germline V gene lookup returns CDR1 MNHEY and CDR2 SVGEGT. V lost 2 bases to trimming and J lost 2 bases, with 8 bases between them. CDR3 loop: CASSYGQTTDTQYF. In DNA form, the CDR3 reads TGTGCCAGCAGTTACGGACAGACCACAGATACGCAGTATTTT.

By share, this clonotype ranks as medium-sized. The CDR3 loop reads CSVGGVHYNEQFF. CDR3 sequence (DNA): TGCAGCGTTGGCGGGGTCCACTACAATGAGCAGTTCTTC. The chain uses TRBV29-1 and TRBJ2-1, with a tentative D call TRBD2 (6 bases). V was shortened by 4 bases and J by 3 bases, with 10 bases between the two germline ends. Germline V gene lookup returns CDR1 SQVTM and CDR2 ANQGSEA. The CDR3 runs to 13 residues.

This clonotype came up once. The chain joins TRBV12-2 to TRBJ2-7; the DNA was not compared with TRBD1, the D call given in the table. TRBV12-2 is a pseudogene. The CDR3 has 15 amino acids. The CDR3 nucleotides are TGTGCAAGATCTTCTTGGGACAGACTTAGTCAGGAGCAGTACTTC. This sequence encodes CARSSWDRLSQEQYF.